These 23 T cell receptor beta chains came from one sample sequenced in a study of T cell repertoires in cytomegalovirus infection. TCRdb independently ran MiXCR on the reads; one entry per CDR3 protein. The profile shows roughly 630,000 distinct CDR3 sequences, approximately 24% of them singletons. Input material: CD8+ T cells from PBMCs. Every receptor here comes from a human donor in good health (CMV status not recorded). Some clones in this sample may be carry-over from other donors' samples.

The chain couples TRBV20-1 to TRBJ2-7; D ambiguous. CDR3 length equals 12 residues. Germline CDR1 and CDR2: DFQATT and SNEGSKA (reference sequence). Trimming left V 3 bases short and J 0 bases short, with 6 bases between. The CDR3 here is CSARAASYEQYV. In nucleotides, the CDR3 is TGCAGTGCTAGGGCGGCCTCCTACGAGCAGTACGTC.

This clonotype was counted between two and nine times. The chain has TRBV7-6 and TRBJ2-7; D tentatively fits TRBD1 or TRBD2 (6 bases each). The CDR3 has 15 residues. Per germline, CDR1 SGHVS and CDR2 FNYEAQ. V lost 1 base, J lost 6 bases, and 16 bases lay in between. The DNA of the CDR3 is TGTGCCAGCAGCTTAGGCTGGGGGGCAGAAGTCGAGCAGTACTTC. Encoded protein: CASSLGWGAEVEQYF.

Points on this clonotype: A single base separates this from a much larger clone, so it may be a read error. This sequence joins TRBV7-2 and TRBJ1-2; 7 bases are shared with TRBD1. From germline, CDR1 is SGHTA and CDR2 FQGNSA. The CDR3 spans 15 residues. The CDR3 coding sequence is TGTGCCAACAGCCCGGCCCGGGACAGCCCTTTAGGCTACACCTTC. This gives the protein CANSPARDSPLGYTF.

The chain employs TRBV6-2 or TRBV6-3 and TRBJ2-7; the D is unclear. The V gene's germline CDR1 is MNHEY and CDR2 SVGEGT. The CDR3 consists of 11 residues. The DNA of the CDR3 is TGTGCCAGCAGCCTGGGGTACGGGCAGTACGTC. It codes for CASSLGYGQYV.

The chain is built from TRBV4-1 and TRBJ2-3, with no clear D. Germline CDR1 and CDR2: MGHRA and YSYEKL. Trimming stripped 0 bases from V and 0 bases from J, with 10 bases between. The CDR3 loop spans 16 amino acids. The CDR3 DNA follows: TGCGCCAGCAGCCAAGAAGCCCCCGGGAGCACAGATACGCAGTATTTT. As protein: CASSQEAPGSTDTQYF.

Ten or more counts support this clonotype. The chain joins TRBV7-9 to TRBJ2-2, with D hard to call. Germline V CDR1 and CDR2: SEHNR, FQNEAQ (reference sequence). V was trimmed by 0 bases and J by 0 bases, leaving 8 bases between them. The CDR3 covers 16 residues. This CDR3 is CASSLAGTTNTGELFF. The CDR3 DNA reads TGTGCCAGCAGCTTAGCGGGCACCACGAACACCGGGGAGCTGTTTTTT.

Only a few counts were recorded for this clonotype. CDR3 DNA: TGTGCCAGCAGTATTACAGGGGCCTGGCTTGGCTACACCTTC. Amino acids: CASSITGAWLGYTF. This chain joins TRBV12-3 or TRBV12-4 and TRBJ1-2, with 7 nucleotides matching TRBD1. CDR3 length: 14 amino acids. The V and J ends lost 5 bases and 7 bases, in that order; junction bases with no gene match: 10.

The chain links TRBV20-1 to TRBJ1-4, with a weak D call TRBD1 (5 bases). The germline V gene encodes CDR1 DFQATT and CDR2 SNEGSKA (reference sequence). V gave up 0 bases and J gave up 3 bases, with 14 bases separating them. The CDR3 runs to 16 residues. CDR3 in DNA: TGCAGTGCTAGAGATCTCCAGGGAGCTTCTAATGAAAAACTGTTTTTT. Protein sequence: CSARDLQGASNEKLFF.

This clonotype turned up a few times. The chain links TRBV27 to TRBJ2-1; D might be TRBD1 or TRBD2, each matching 6 bases. With 8 bases removed from V and 9 bases from J, the gap between germline ends came to 23 bases. The V gene's germline CDR1 is MNHEY and CDR2 SMNVEV (reference sequence). The CDR3 runs to 15 residues. CDR3 in amino acids: CASQTRGQGGGEQFF. The CDR3 nucleotides are TGTGCCAGCCAAACCCGGGGGCAGGGTGGGGGTGAGCAGTTCTTC.

This clonotype was detected many times. The chain carries TRBV7-8 and TRBJ2-1, with TRBD1 matching 8 bases. Germline-derived CDR1 and CDR2 are SGHVS and FQNEAQ. The V and J ends lost 4 bases and 4 bases, in that order; junction bases with no gene match: 6. This CDR3 is built from 15 residues. The CDR3 is CASSSVQGAYNEQFF. CDR3 nucleotides: TGTGCCAGCAGCTCGGTTCAGGGGGCATACAATGAGCAGTTCTTC.

At least ten counts were recorded for this clonotype. The chain recombines TRBV2 with TRBJ2-1; TRBD1 or TRBD2 may be the D gene (7 bases each). V was trimmed by 11 bases and J by 0 bases, leaving 11 bases between them. The CDR3 spans 13 residues. Germline loops: CDR1 SNHLY, CDR2 FYNNEI. The CDR3 sequence: CAGRDSSYNEQFF. The CDR3 DNA is TGTGCCGGGAGGGACAGCTCCTACAATGAGCAGTTCTTC.

Regarding this clonotype: This may be a read error: a much more frequent sequence differs by one nucleotide. This CDR3 is CASSSGTGYDEQYV. The CDR3 nucleotides read TGTGCCAGCAGTTCCGGGACAGGGTACGACGAGCAGTACGTC. This chain joins TRBV7-2 and TRBJ2-7; 9 bases line up with TRBD1. Trimming removed 6 bases from V and 5 bases from J; junction bases left unmatched: 8. The CDR3 is made up of 14 amino acids. The germline V gene has CDR1 SGHTA and CDR2 FQGNSA.

With respect to this clonotype: The junction departs from the called germline gene at one end, perhaps through a read error. V and J are TRBV7-6 and TRBJ2-5; possible D gene TRBD2, 5 bases. From germline, CDR1 is SGHVS and CDR2 FNYEAQ. This CDR3 is 14 amino acids long. The CDR3 coding sequence is TGTGCCAGCAGCTTAGGGACTCAGCAAGGGACCCAGTACTTC. This encodes CASSLGTQQGTQYF. Supplemented by reference TRBV7-6 and TRBJ2-5, the full variable domain reads GAGVSQSPRYKVTKRGQDVALRCDPISGHVSLYWYRQALGQGPEFLTYFNYEAQQDKSGLPNDRFSAERPEGSISTLTIQRTEQRDSAMYRCASSLGTQQGTQYFGPGTRLLVL.

The table lists this clonotype with a few counts. V is TRBV10-3 and J is TRBJ2-2, with D hard to call. V lost 3 bases to trimming and J lost 0 bases, with 8 bases between them. Germline assignment: CDR1 ENHRY and CDR2 SYGVKD. This CDR3 has 15 amino acids. CDR3 amino acids: CAISDEYTNTGELFF. In DNA, the CDR3 is TGTGCCATCAGTGACGAATACACGAACACCGGGGAGCTGTTTTTT.

This clonotype has a count of ten or more. This chain connects TRBV7-9 to TRBJ1-5; weak D call: TRBD1 (5 bases). This CDR3 region has 16 residues. Germline V gene lookup returns CDR1 SEHNR and CDR2 FQNEAQ (reference sequence). Trimming left V 0 bases short and J 5 bases short, with 14 bases between. CDR3 region: CASSLADGGVYQPQHF. CDR3 DNA: TGTGCCAGCAGCTTAGCGGACGGGGGAGTTTATCAGCCCCAGCATTTT.

This clonotype was counted only a few times. This chain connects TRBV4-1 to TRBJ2-1; possibly TRBD1 for D (5 bases). The CDR3 has 15 residues. The ends were cut back, 1 base at V and 5 bases at J, with 12 bases in the middle. Germline V gives CDR1 MGHRA, CDR2 YSYEKL. CDR3 sequence (DNA): TGCGCCAGCAGCCAAGTGTCCAGGGCCAACAATGAGCAGTTCTTC. Protein sequence: CASSQVSRANNEQFF.

CDR3: CASSQDLSGTGVGETQYF. CDR3 DNA sequence: TGCGCCAGCAGCCAAGATTTAAGTGGGACAGGGGTCGGAGAGACCCAGTACTTC. The chain combines TRBV4-3 with TRBJ2-5; 10 bases line up with TRBD1. From germline, CDR1 is LGHNA and CDR2 YSLEER. This CDR3 spans 18 amino acids. V was clipped by 0 bases and J by 4 bases; unmatched bases: 11.

This clonotype was seen more than once but under ten times. The chain employs TRBV5-1 and TRBJ2-1; 8 bases match TRBD2. V dropped 4 bases and J dropped 8; count of bases not matched to a gene: 17. The CDR3 loop spans 17 amino acids. Per germline, CDR1 SGHRS and CDR2 YFSETQ. CDR3: CASSHSRGLAGFDEQFF. CDR3 in DNA: TGCGCCAGCAGCCACAGTCGGGGCCTAGCGGGTTTTGATGAGCAGTTCTTC.

The chain joins TRBV28 to TRBJ2-7, with 9 bases identical to TRBD1. CDR1 is MDHEN, CDR2 SYDVKM, per germline. After removal of 6 bases from V and 2 bases from J, the junction contained 8 bases not matched to a gene. The CDR3 is 15 amino acids. For the CDR3, the DNA is TGTGCCAGCAGATCCCCGGGACAGGGACCCTACGAGCAGTACGTC. Translated: CASRSPGQGPYEQYV.

This clonotype appeared many times. The V gene is TRBV7-2, the J gene TRBJ2-5; 10 nucleotides align to TRBD1. With 2 bases clipped from V and 5 bases from J, the junction kept 5 bases outside the gene matches. The germline V gene has CDR1 SGHTA and CDR2 FQGNSA. The CDR3 extends over 15 amino acids. DNA of the CDR3: TGTGCCAGCAGCTTATTAGGACAGGGGGGGGAGACCCAGTACTTC. Translated: CASSLLGQGGETQYF.

CDR3 protein: CASSQEGAGGSFYNEQFF. The CDR3 DNA reads TGCGCCAGCAGCCAAGAAGGGGCGGGGGGGTCCTTCTACAATGAGCAGTTCTTC. This chain connects TRBV4-1 to TRBJ2-1; 9 nucleotides agree with TRBD2. Germline V gene lookup returns CDR1 MGHRA and CDR2 YSYEKL. This CDR3 has 18 amino acids. J was trimmed by 3 bases and V by 0 bases; bases with no gene match: 9.

V usage is TRBV19 and J usage is TRBJ2-1; unclear D gene. The V gene's germline CDR1 is LNHDA and CDR2 SQIVND (reference sequence). V was trimmed by 5 bases and J by 5 bases, leaving 22 bases between them. The CDR3 is made up of 17 amino acids. The CDR3 loop is CASSSLGRQREHNEQFF. CDR3 DNA sequence: TGTGCCAGTAGTTCCCTTGGGCGGCAGAGAGAACACAATGAGCAGTTCTTC.

J is TRBJ2-1 and V is TRBV20-1, with TRBD1 matching over 10 bases. CDR1 DFQATT and CDR2 SNEGSKA come from the germline V gene (reference sequence). The ends lost 6 bases at V and 8 bases at J; junction bases unmatched: 7. The CDR3 totals 13 residues. CDR3 amino acids: CSAGTGEAYEQFF. CDR3 sequence (DNA): TGCAGTGCCGGGACAGGGGAAGCCTATGAGCAGTTCTTC.